This entry lists 3 T cell receptor beta chains sequenced from one sample in a study of T-cell reconstitution after alpha-beta-depleted transplantation in children (dated by TCRdb to the mid-2010s). Library prep was done by PCR. Sequencing used an Illumina HiSeq 2500. TCR library preparation used molecular barcoding, with unique molecular identifiers applied to normalize quantification of the TCRbeta repertoire. TCRdb cleaned the public reads at Q25 with fastp, built clones with MiXCR and kept in-frame beta chains. Every entry covers one CDR3 protein and lists the most common genes and DNA from its rows. Recorded for this sample are 220,000 or so distinct CDR3 sequences; 7.5% to 9.5% of them occurred a single time. The ten largest clones capture 6% to 7% of the sample. In the paper's terms, the treatment or condition label means: allogeneic hematopoietic cell transplantation with graft depleted of TCRalphabeta T cells and CD19 B cells.

The material was PBMCs, mostly from graft donor cells, obtained 180 days after TCRalphabeta/CD19-depleted stem cell transplant. Receptors originate from a male patient aged 10 to 17 who had a stem cell transplant for acute lymphoblastic leukemia, so the T cells may come from the graft donor.

The chain uses TRBV4-1 and TRBJ2-7; possibly TRBD1 for D (6 bases). Per the germline V gene, CDR1 is MGHRA and CDR2 is YSYEKL. The CDR3 covers 15 residues. Trimming pared 2 bases from V and 5 bases from J, leaving 16 bases between. The CDR3, as DNA: TGCGCCAGCAGCCAAATGGGACAAGGAATCCACGAGCAGTACTTC. This sequence encodes CASSQMGQGIHEQYF.

This clonotype was found many times. The chain carries TRBV12-3 or TRBV12-4 and TRBJ2-7; 8 bases match TRBD2. The length of the CDR3 is 15 residues. J was trimmed by 0 bases and V by 4 bases; bases with no gene match: 5. CDR3 sequence: CASSSPRGGSYEQYF. In nucleotides, the CDR3 is TGTGCCAGCAGTTCCCCACGGGGGGGCTCCTACGAGCAGTACTTC.

At least ten counts were recorded for this clonotype. J is TRBJ1-1 and V is TRBV28; D call uncertain. The V gene lost 3 bases and the J gene lost 6 bases, with 11 bases spanning the gap. Looked up from germline, CDR1 is MDHEN and CDR2 is SYDVKM. The CDR3 runs 13 residues. The CDR3 DNA reads as TGTGCCAGCAGTTTGTCCAGTAACTCTGAAGCTTTCTTT. Encoded protein: CASSLSSNSEAFF.